Below are 24 T cell receptor beta chains sequenced from a single sample in a study of T cell changes during pregnancy in multiple sclerosis. Here immunoSEQ multiplex PCR was the method, and the copy in TCRdb shows in-frame clones only, minus some. The data show 80,000 or so clones, about 93% seen once. This specimen consisted of peripheral blood, obtained in the second trimester of pregnancy. These receptors all stem from a female donor in good health, enrolled as a control in a pregnancy study.

V gene TRBV5-5 combines with J gene TRBJ2-3; unclear D gene. The CDR3 runs 10 residues. Germline V gene sequence: CDR1 SGHKS, CDR2 YYEKEE (reference sequence). CDR3 residues: CGPITDTQYF. CDR3 bases: TGTGGGCCGATCACAGATACGCAGTATTTT.

The V and J genes are TRBV2 and TRBJ1-2; possibly TRBD1 for D (5 bases). The CDR3 spans 15 residues. Per the germline V gene, CDR1 is SNHLY and CDR2 is FYNNEI. Trimming stripped 2 bases from V and 7 bases from J, with 17 bases between. The CDR3 reads CASSEPTGPTAGYTF. The CDR3 DNA is TGTGCCAGCAGTGAACCTACAGGCCCTACGGCTGGCTACACCTTC.

V gene TRBV6-1 combines with J gene TRBJ2-7, with 10 bases matching TRBD1. The V gene end was trimmed by 0 bases and the J gene end by 3 bases; junction bases not matched to a gene: 5. The germline V gene encodes CDR1 MNHNS and CDR2 SASEGT. The CDR3 extends over 16 amino acids. The CDR3 region has the DNA TGTGCCAGCAGTGAAGCCGGGACAGGGGAAGACTACGAGCAGTACTTC. It codes for CASSEAGTGEDYEQYF.

The chain joins TRBV6-5 to TRBJ1-5; D possibly corresponds to TRBD1 (6 bases). CDR1 and CDR2 (germline): MNHEY, SVGAGI. This CDR3 is 15 amino acids long. Between the trimmed V and J ends, which lost 7 bases and 1 base, there was a span of 14 bases. CDR3 sequence reads: CASTVGDISNQPQHF. CDR3 bases: TGTGCCAGCACTGTAGGGGACATAAGCAATCAGCCCCAGCATTTT.

The gene calls are TRBV11-2 and TRBJ2-1; no clear D gene. CDR3 size: 13 residues. The V end was cut by 2 bases, the J end by 3 bases, with 5 bases between. Germline CDR1 and CDR2: SGHAT and FQNNGV. Written as DNA, the CDR3 is TGTGCCAGCAGCTTATCTAGCTACAATGAGCAGTTCTTC. This gives the protein CASSLSSYNEQFF.

The V call is TRBV28, the J call TRBJ2-7; TRBD2 matches 7 bases. This CDR3 has 14 amino acids. CDR1 and CDR2 from the germline V gene are MDHEN and SYDVKM. Trimming removed 6 bases from V and 1 base from J; junction bases left unmatched: 6. CDR3 nucleotide sequence: TGTGCCAGCAGCTCCGGCGGGGGATCCTACGAGCAGTACTTC. Protein product: CASSSGGGSYEQYF.

The V gene is TRBV5-1, the J gene TRBJ2-3; 15 positions match TRBD2. Germline CDR1 SGHRS, CDR2 YFSETQ. The length of the CDR3 is 19 residues. With V trimmed by 0 bases and J by 1 base, 6 bases remained unmatched. CDR3 DNA sequence: TGCGCCAGCAGCTTGGTGGGACTAGCGGGAGGATGGGGCACAGATACGCAGTATTTT. It is translated as CASSLVGLAGGWGTDTQYF.

V usage is TRBV5-1 and J usage is TRBJ1-1, with TRBD1 identical over 11 bases. The CDR3 covers 16 residues. CDR1 is SGHRS and CDR2 is YFSETQ in the germline V gene. Unmatched junction bases numbered 8, after V lost 4 bases and J lost 3 bases. CDR3: CASSLRTGGRDTEAFF. DNA of the CDR3: TGCGCCAGCAGCCTAAGGACAGGGGGCAGGGACACTGAAGCTTTCTTT.

The gene calls are TRBV6-1 and TRBJ2-7, with 10 bases that match TRBD2. V shed 3 bases and J 2 bases; nucleotides not matched to a gene: 7. Germline loops: CDR1 MNHNS, CDR2 SASEGT. The CDR3 consists of 16 residues. The CDR3 region is CASSDTGTSETYEQYF. The CDR3 bases are TGTGCCAGCAGTGATACCGGGACTAGCGAAACCTACGAGCAGTACTTC.

This chain uses TRBV4-2 with TRBJ2-3; 12 positions agree with TRBD2. CDR3 length equals 19 residues. Germline V CDR1 and CDR2: LGHNA, YNFKEQ. With 2 bases clipped from V and 2 bases from J, the junction kept 11 bases outside the gene matches. CDR3 nucleotides: TGTGCCAGCAGCCAACCCGGACTAGCGGGACCGCTCCCCACAGATACGCAGTATTTT. This sequence encodes CASSQPGLAGPLPTDTQYF.

The DNA of the CDR3 is TGTGCTAGTGGTTTGAATTCAGGGACTTCCTACAATGAGCAGTTCTTC. Its protein product is CASGLNSGTSYNEQFF. The chain joins TRBV12-5 to TRBJ2-1; tentatively, D is TRBD2 (6 bases). The V end lost 2 bases, the J end lost 1 base, and 12 bases lay between the germline ends. The CDR3 covers 16 residues. CDR1 is LGHNT, CDR2 FRNRAP, per germline. Full variable domain (rest looked up from reference TRBV12-5 and TRBJ2-1): DARVTQTPRHKVTEMGQEVTMRCQPILGHNTVFWYRQTMMQGLELLAYFRNRAPLDDSGMPKDRFSAEMPDATLATLKIQPSEPRDSAVYFCASGLNSGTSYNEQFFGPGTRLTVL.

The sample holds one count of this clone. This chain links TRBV28 with TRBJ2-7; maybe TRBD1 (6 bases). Germline V gives CDR1 MDHEN, CDR2 SYDVKM. Deletions cut 8 bases from V and 6 bases from J, with 23 bases between. This CDR3 is built from 15 residues. CDR3 DNA sequence: TGTGCCAGCGTAGCTCAGGGGCCCGTTGTCCCCGAGCAGTACTTC. It codes for CASVAQGPVVPEQYF.

CDR3 loop: CASSPSSEGFYEQYF. The CDR3 DNA reads as TGTGCCAGCAGTCCCTCCTCGGAGGGATTTTACGAGCAGTACTTC. The rearrangement uses TRBV6-5 and TRBJ2-7; possibly TRBD2 for D (6 bases). Trimming cost V 5 bases and J 4 bases, with 18 bases left between them. This CDR3 is 15 amino acids long. CDR1 is MNHEY and CDR2 is SVGAGI in the germline V gene.

This clone was detected once. The CDR3 here is CASSLVGGGGNEQFF. Written as DNA, the CDR3 is TGTGCCAGCAGCTTAGTAGGGGGAGGGGGAAATGAGCAGTTCTTC. The rearrangement joins TRBV7-2 to TRBJ2-1, with a tentative D call TRBD2 (7 bases). CDR1 is SGHTA and CDR2 is FQGNSA in the germline V gene. The CDR3 length is 15 residues. V lost 1 base and J 7 bases, leaving 14 bases between the germline ends.

The chain carries TRBV5-5 and TRBJ2-7; D uncertain. CDR3 length: 12 amino acids. The V gene's germline CDR1 is SGHKS and CDR2 YYEKEE (reference sequence). Trimming shortened V by 3 bases and J by 1 base, and 5 bases separated the two germline ends. DNA of the CDR3: TGTGCCAGCAGCTCAGATTCCTACGAGCAGTACTTC. Protein product: CASSSDSYEQYF. Looking up the rest from reference TRBV5-5 and TRBJ2-7 gives the full variable domain: DAGVTQSPTHLIKTRGQQVTLRCSPISGHKSVSWYQQVLGQGPQFIFQYYEKEERGRGNFPDRFSARQFPNYSSELNVNALLLGDSALYLCASSSDSYEQYFGPGTRLTVT.

As DNA, the CDR3 is TGCGCCAGCAGCTTGGTGCCAGGGATGAACACTGAAGCTTTCTTT. This gives the protein CASSLVPGMNTEAFF. The chain uses TRBV5-1 and TRBJ1-1, with TRBD1 as a possible D gene (5 bases). Germline CDR1 reads SGHRS; CDR2 reads YFSETQ. The CDR3 covers 15 residues. The germline V and J ends were trimmed by 0 bases and 0 bases, with 9 bases remaining between them. The full variable domain, in which reference TRBV5-1 and TRBJ1-1 provide the parts outside the CDR3, is KAGVTQTPRYLIKTRGQQVTLSCSPISGHRSVSWYQQTPGQGLQFLFEYFSETQRNKGNFPGRFSGRQFSNSRSEMNVSTLELGDSALYLCASSLVPGMNTEAFFGQGTRLTVV.

The rearrangement links TRBV4-1 to TRBJ1-4; maybe TRBD1 (6 bases). Germline V lookup: CDR1 MGHRA, CDR2 YSYEKL. The V end was cut by 2 bases, the J end by 6 bases, with 7 bases between. This CDR3 contains 13 residues. CDR3 sequence reads: CASSQPGDEKLFF. Written as DNA, the CDR3 is TGCGCCAGCAGCCAACCAGGGGATGAAAAACTGTTTTTT.

The genes are TRBV10-3 and TRBJ1-2; the D gene is possibly TRBD1 (6 bases). The CDR3 consists of 17 residues. Trimming left V 5 bases short and J 6 bases short, with 25 bases between. Per the germline V gene, CDR1 is ENHRY and CDR2 is SYGVKD. CDR3 sequence: CAISWPLTGGGEDGYTF. The CDR3 bases are TGTGCCATCAGTTGGCCCTTGACAGGAGGGGGGGAAGATGGCTACACCTTC.

The chain couples TRBV7-2 to TRBJ1-2, with D maybe TRBD1 (5 bases). The germline V gene encodes CDR1 SGHTA and CDR2 FQGNSA. The CDR3 loop spans 14 amino acids. V was trimmed by 1 base and J by 3 bases, leaving 9 bases between them. The CDR3 coding sequence is TGTGCCAGCAGCTTAGTAGAACAGGACTATGGCTACACCTTC. It encodes CASSLVEQDYGYTF.

Here the CDR3 DNA reads TGTGCCAGCAGTTACTCTGAAGGGAGAAACACCGGGGAGCTGTTTTTT. Its protein product is CASSYSEGRNTGELFF. This chain links TRBV6-6 with TRBJ2-2; perhaps TRBD2 as D (5 bases). The germline CDR1 and CDR2 sequences are MNHNY and SVGAGI (reference sequence). V dropped 0 bases and J dropped 2 bases, with 10 bases sitting between them. The CDR3 extends over 16 amino acids.

The rearrangement links TRBV27 to TRBJ1-5; D might be TRBD1 (5 bases). Germline CDR1 reads MNHEY; CDR2 reads SMNVEV (reference sequence). The CDR3 length is 15 residues. The ends were cut back, 5 bases at V and 5 bases at J, with 16 bases in the middle. The CDR3 here is CASSPSGGYYQPQHF. CDR3 DNA sequence: TGTGCCAGCAGTCCTTCGGGGGGTTATTATCAGCCCCAGCATTTT.

CDR3 DNA: TGCGCCAGCAGCTTGGTGTTGGGCAGAATGAACACTGAAGCTTTCTTT. Protein sequence: CASSLVLGRMNTEAFF. The V and J genes are TRBV5-1 and TRBJ1-1; D is unclear. Trimming left V 0 bases short and J 0 bases short, with 12 bases between. Germline V gene data show CDR1 as SGHRS and CDR2 as YFSETQ. The CDR3 is made up of 16 amino acids.

CDR3 region: CASSEKQGARGYTF. The CDR3 DNA reads as TGTGCCAGCAGTGAGAAACAGGGGGCGCGTGGCTACACCTTC. The chain uses TRBV2 and TRBJ1-2; 9 nucleotides agree with TRBD1. There are 14 residues in the CDR3. With 3 bases clipped from V and 7 bases from J, the junction kept 6 bases outside the gene matches. CDR1 SNHLY and CDR2 FYNNEI come from the germline V gene. The whole variable domain, remainder taken from reference TRBV2 and TRBJ1-2, is EPEVTQTPSHQVTQMGQEVILRCVPISNHLYFYWYRQILGQKVEFLVSFYNNEISEKSEIFDDQFSVERPDGSNFTLKIRSTKLEDSAMYFCASSEKQGARGYTFGSGTRLTVV.

The J gene is TRBJ2-1, the V gene TRBV5-1, with TRBD2 identical over 7 bases. Germline assignment: CDR1 SGHRS and CDR2 YFSETQ. Trimming at V came to 5 bases and at J to 4 bases, leaving 12 bases not matched to a gene. This CDR3 spans 16 amino acids. The CDR3 protein is CASSFKGLDAYNEQFF. CDR3 nucleotides: TGCGCCAGCAGTTTCAAAGGACTAGACGCGTACAATGAGCAGTTCTTC.